This TCR beta chain came from a study of cytomegalovirus exposure and HLA in healthy donors (dated by TCRdb to 2016 to 2017). Background for the entire study: According to a later analysis, the approximately 120 validation repertoires were produced on the same platform as the roughly 600 repertoires of the first cohort. Along with the roughly 670-subject first cohort, a separate validation cohort of 120 different subjects was used. The study aimed to test whether signatures of past pathogen exposure could be identified by cataloging public T cell receptors. The study combined high-throughput TCR immunosequencing, statistical association of individual TCRs with disease status, and machine learning to predict cytomegalovirus infection status. The investigation overall reported the following: A later analysis found that TCRs clustered in the first cohort also tended to co-occur in the 95 to 150 validation repertoires, with more than 90% of cluster scores above 0. Most TCR sequences were observed very rarely across donors, whereas some public TCRs were present in many individuals. The authors suggested that the approach could potentially be generalized to other disease states and immunological phenotypes. In the study, 150 to 200 TCR beta chains were listed as associated with cytomegalovirus. A later analysis lacked HLA typing for the validation cohort, so it scored co-occurrence in that cohort across all 120 repertoires. In vitro tests confirmed that three of the cytomegalovirus-associated TCR beta chains recognize cytomegalovirus antigens. The classifier was reported to diagnose cytomegalovirus status with high specificity and sensitivity in both the original cohort and the validation cohort.

As for this clone: Its cognate antigen has yet to be identified. Base quality data are lacking; no much larger clone is found one base away.

The library was made by the immunoSEQ multiplex PCR assay. The authors' analysis ran thus. To diagnose cytomegalovirus status from the catalog of TCR beta chain sequences, a statistical classification framework was built. TCRdb carries this immuneACCESS record with in-frame sequences only. Its versions omit some clonotypes, under half of them owing to an unresolved V gene in the studies checked, with the rest unexplained. V and J calls and clone size follow that table, whereas D and trimming were derived from the DNA. This sample comprises about 120,000 clones, roughly 90% of them detected only once. The leading ten clones occupy about 6.3% of the sample. V is cut back by 6 bases and J by 1 base, with 9 bases in the junction unmatched. Including cysteine and phenylalanine, the CDR3 has 16 amino acids. The only DNA kept is the CDR3, 48 bases in frame from the first base. Based on the germline V gene, the CDR1 and CDR2 sequences are LGHNA and YSLEER.

Separate from the approximately 700-subject first cohort, the validation cohort of around 130 subjects was the group to which the donors belonged. The sequence joins TRBV4-3 to TRBJ1-1; TRBD1 aligns with 9 central bases. The specimen was PBMCs. The receptor was isolated from a woman between 18 and 29 years old in good health and CMV-seropositive. The CDR3 loop reads CASSRRQGDRNTEAFF. The DNA sequence is as follows: TGCGCCAGCAGTCGACGACAGGGGGATAGGAACACTGAAGCTTTCTTT.